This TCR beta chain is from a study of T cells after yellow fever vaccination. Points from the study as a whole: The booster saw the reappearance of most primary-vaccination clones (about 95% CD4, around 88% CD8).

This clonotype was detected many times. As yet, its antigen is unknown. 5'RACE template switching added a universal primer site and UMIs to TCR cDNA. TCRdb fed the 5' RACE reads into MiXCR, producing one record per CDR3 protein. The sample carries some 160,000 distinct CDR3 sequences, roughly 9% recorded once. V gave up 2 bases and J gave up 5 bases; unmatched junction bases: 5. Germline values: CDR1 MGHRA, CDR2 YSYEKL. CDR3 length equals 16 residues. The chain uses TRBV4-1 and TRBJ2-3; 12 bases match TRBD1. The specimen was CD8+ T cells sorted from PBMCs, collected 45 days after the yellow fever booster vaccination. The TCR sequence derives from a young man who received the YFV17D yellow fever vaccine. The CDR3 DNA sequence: TGCGCCAGCAGCCAATGGGACAGGGGGCGAGAAGATACGCAGTATTTT. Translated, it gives CASSQWDRGREDTQYF.